The next 20 T cell receptor beta chains were all read from a single sample in a study of Graves' ophthalmopathy and Graves' hyperthyroidism. Amplification of the TCR beta CDR3 regions used RNA transcripts (as template). The library came from an HTBI-primed first-round RT-PCR and a second-round multiplex PCR. TCRdb analysed the multiplex PCR reads with MiXCR anew, one entry per CDR3 protein. The data contain roughly 500,000 distinct CDR3 sequences, approximately 14% of them seen just once; the ten biggest clones take up roughly 9.8%. The sequenced sample was blood. These receptors were taken from a young woman with Graves' ophthalmopathy.

This clonotype was observed at least ten times. The chain is built from TRBV6-1 and TRBJ1-6; D uncertain. The CDR3 contains 14 residues. Looked up from germline, CDR1 is MNHNS and CDR2 is SASEGT. Trimming took off 5 bases at V and 7 bases at J, with 12 bases between the two ends. The CDR3 loop is CASSRSAPNSPLHF. The CDR3 DNA is TGTGCCAGCAGTCGGTCTGCCCCGAATTCACCCCTCCACTTT.

A word on this clonotype: A much larger clonotype is one base distant, so this may be a read error. The conserved phenylalanine or tryptophan normally closing the CDR3 is absent here, so this likely arose from a read error. CDR3 in amino acids: CASSYSRGGGGNQPQHC. DNA for the CDR3: TGTGCCAGCAGTTACTCAAGGGGGGGAGGGGGCAATCAGCCCCAGCATTGT. The gene calls are TRBV6-2 or TRBV6-3 and TRBJ1-5; TRBD1 might be the D (6 bases). Trimming shortened V by 0 bases and J by 2 bases, and 14 bases separated the two germline ends. CDR3 length: 17 amino acids. CDR1 and CDR2 from the germline V gene are MNHEY and SVGEGT.

This clonotype was seen more than once but under ten times. V usage is TRBV20-1 and J usage is TRBJ1-2, with D perhaps TRBD1 (6 bases). Germline-derived CDR1 and CDR2 are DFQATT and SNEGSKA (reference sequence). The ends were cut back, 2 bases at V and 6 bases at J, with 22 bases in the middle. The CDR3 covers 16 residues. The CDR3 sequence is CSARIGFVGARDGYTF. CDR3 nucleotide sequence: TGCAGTGCTAGAATCGGGTTTGTGGGGGCGCGAGATGGCTACACCTTC.

This clonotype was seen many times. The V gene is TRBV5-1, the J gene TRBJ1-5, with D maybe TRBD1 (6 bases). This CDR3 is built from 15 residues. Germline CDR1 is SGHRS and CDR2 is YFSETQ. With 4 bases removed from V and 0 bases from J, the gap between germline ends came to 11 bases. The CDR3 is CASSRGGDSNQPQHF. The CDR3 DNA reads as TGCGCCAGCAGCCGAGGGGGGGATAGCAATCAGCCCCAGCATTTT. The variable domain in full, completed from reference TRBV5-1 and TRBJ1-5, reads KAGVTQTPRYLIKTRGQQVTLSCSPISGHRSVSWYQQTPGQGLQFLFEYFSETQRNKGNFPGRFSGRQFSNSRSEMNVSTLELGDSALYLCASSRGGDSNQPQHFGDGTRLSIL.

This clonotype was seen many times. This chain uses TRBV11-2 with TRBJ2-5, with 8 bases lining up with TRBD2. This CDR3 has 16 residues. CDR1 is SGHAT and CDR2 is FQNNGV in the germline V gene. V lost 1 base, J lost 3 bases, and 7 bases stayed unmatched. DNA of the CDR3: TGTGCCAGCAGCTTAGTGCCAGCGGGGGCGAAAGAGACCCAGTACTTC. It translates to CASSLVPAGAKETQYF. The complete variable domain, with remaining parts taken from reference TRBV11-2 and TRBJ2-5, reads EAGVAQSPRYKIIEKRQSVAFWCNPISGHATLYWYQQILGQGPKLLIQFQNNGVVDDSQLPKDRFSAERLKGVDSTLKIQPAKLEDSAVYLCASSLVPAGAKETQYFGPGTRLLVL.

This clonotype was detected ten times or more. The rearrangement joins TRBV15 to TRBJ2-7; D not resolved. Germline CDR1 LNHNV, CDR2 YYDKDF (reference sequence). V was cut by 0 bases and J by 2 bases, with 11 bases left in between. The CDR3 sequence is 15 residues long. The CDR3: CATSRDGQRAYEQYF. Here the CDR3 DNA reads TGTGCCACCAGCAGAGATGGGCAAAGGGCCTACGAGCAGTACTTC.

This clonotype was recorded at least ten times. The rearrangement links TRBV7-8 to TRBJ1-1, with D possibly being TRBD1 (5 bases). Germline-derived CDR1 and CDR2 are SGHVS and FQNEAQ. Deletions cut 5 bases from V and 0 bases from J, with 13 bases between. The CDR3 sequence is 15 residues long. CDR3 in DNA: TGTGCCAGCAGCGCTCAGGGTCGGGTGAACACTGAAGCTTTCTTT. It yields the protein CASSAQGRVNTEAFF.

Many counts were recorded for this clonotype. The chain carries TRBV10-1 and TRBJ2-7, with D perhaps matching TRBD1 or TRBD2 (5 bases each). V lost 9 bases and J lost 1, with 16 bases in between. Per the germline V gene, CDR1 is WNHNN and CDR2 is SYGVQD (reference sequence). The CDR3 is made up of 14 amino acids. This CDR3 reads CARKTGTESYEQYF. The CDR3 DNA is TGCGCCAGAAAAACCGGGACGGAGTCCTACGAGCAGTACTTC.

This chain connects TRBV19 to TRBJ2-2, with 10 bases aligning to TRBD1. V gave up 3 bases and J gave up 5 bases; unmatched junction bases: 6. The CDR3 consists of 16 residues. Germline V gene lookup returns CDR1 LNHDA and CDR2 SQIVND (reference sequence). CDR3 sequence: CASSIRDRGFTGELFF. The CDR3 bases are TGTGCCAGTAGTATTCGGGACAGGGGCTTTACCGGGGAGCTGTTTTTT.

This clonotype was picked up many times. An end of the junction differs from the germline gene, which may be a read error. The genes are TRBV5-5 and TRBJ2-7; D unresolved. CDR1 is SGHKS and CDR2 is YYEKEE in the germline V gene (reference sequence). The CDR3 extends over 13 amino acids. The DNA of the CDR3 is TGTGTCAGCAGCTTGGGTCCTAAGAACGAGCAGTACTTC. As protein: CVSSLGPKNEQYF.

This clonotype was recorded a few times. The J gene is TRBJ2-7, the V gene TRBV5-5; D gene ambiguous. The CDR3 extends over 11 amino acids. Germline CDR1 is SGHKS and CDR2 is YYEKEE (reference sequence). Between the trimmed V and J ends, which lost 4 bases and 7 bases, there was a span of 9 bases. The DNA for the CDR3 is TGTGCCAGCAGCCCGTTAGAGGAGCAGTACTTC. The encoded protein is CASSPLEEQYF.

This clonotype was recorded at least ten times. V and J are TRBV11-3 and TRBJ1-1, with D unclear. The germline V gene has CDR1 SGHNT and CDR2 YENEEA. V was clipped by 4 bases and J by 5 bases, with 20 bases between them. This CDR3 is 16 amino acids long. The CDR3 DNA sequence: TGTGCCAGCAGCTCTCGTCAGTTGTCGGGGTCGACTGAAGCTTTCTTT. It translates to CASSSRQLSGSTEAFF.

The chain links TRBV7-2 to TRBJ2-4; the D gene is possibly TRBD2 (6 bases). CDR1 and CDR2 (germline): SGHTA, FQGNSA. Deletions cut 1 base from V and 0 bases from J, with 10 bases between. The CDR3 loop spans 16 amino acids. The CDR3 nucleotides read TGTGCCAGCAGCTTAGGCGGGGTACTAGCCAAAAACATTCAGTACTTC. This gives the protein CASSLGGVLAKNIQYF.

This clonotype was observed many times. The rearrangement links TRBV7-9 to TRBJ2-5; 8 bases are a match to TRBD1. The CDR3 has 16 amino acids. V shed 1 base and J 4 bases; nucleotides not matched to a gene: 8. CDR1 is SEHNR and CDR2 is FQNEAQ in the germline V gene (reference sequence). The DNA of the CDR3 is TGTGCCAGCAGCTTAGAGGGACACACAGGGGGAGAGACCCAGTACTTC. Translating gives CASSLEGHTGGETQYF. Variable domain in full (rest from reference TRBV7-9 and TRBJ2-5): DTGVSQNPRHKITKRGQNVTFRCDPISEHNRLYWYRQTLGQGPEFLTYFQNEAQLEKSRLLSDRFSAERPKGSFSTLEIQRTEQGDSAMYLCASSLEGHTGGETQYFGPGTRLLVL.

This clonotype was counted between two and nine times. The chain carries TRBV11-2 and TRBJ2-7, with 9 bases fitting TRBD2. Germline CDR1 and CDR2: SGHAT and FQNNGV. The V segment lost 4 bases and the J segment 3 bases; nucleotides outside the gene matches: 7. The CDR3 loop spans 15 amino acids. The DNA of the CDR3 is TGTGCCAGCAGCTGGGGGGTAGCGGGAGTCTACGAGCAGTACTTC. Translation gives CASSWGVAGVYEQYF.

The chain is built from TRBV7-8 and TRBJ2-2; TRBD1 matches 7 bases. The CDR3 sequence is 14 residues long. CDR1 and CDR2 (germline): SGHVS, FQNEAQ. V dropped 5 bases and J dropped 7; count of bases not matched to a gene: 7. CDR3 bases: TGTGCCAGCAGCACCCGACAGGGTGGCGGGGAGCTGTTTTTT. It specifies CASSTRQGGGELFF.

As to this clonotype: A read error may be the cause here, since a much bigger clone is one base away. The rearrangement links TRBV6-1 to TRBJ2-7; TRBD2 agrees at 7 bases. Looked up from germline, CDR1 is MNHNS and CDR2 is SASEGT. The CDR3 runs 16 residues. The CDR3 region has the DNA TGTGTCAGCAAAAATACCTGGGGGAGGGACCCCTACGAGCAGTACTTC. Its protein product is CVSKNTWGRDPYEQYF.

This clonotype was detected ten times or more. The rearrangement uses TRBV6-5 and TRBJ2-7, with D perhaps assigned TRBD1 or TRBD2 (5 bases each). The CDR3 is made up of 12 amino acids. Trimming took off 6 bases at V and 6 bases at J, with 12 bases between the two ends. CDR1 and CDR2 (germline): MNHEY, SVGAGI. The CDR3 loop is CASSQGPTEQYF. CDR3 DNA: TGTGCCAGCAGCCAGGGACCGACCGAGCAGTACTTC.

This clonotype came up many times. The rearrangement links TRBV6-5 to TRBJ1-5; a weak D match, TRBD1 (5 bases). From germline, CDR1 is MNHEY and CDR2 SVGAGI. This CDR3 is 15 amino acids long. V gave up 2 bases and J gave up 1 base, with 9 bases separating them. DNA for the CDR3: TGTGCCAGCAGTTACAAGGGGAGCAGCAATCAGCCCCAGCATTTT. The encoded protein is CASSYKGSSNQPQHF.

This clonotype was detected ten times or more. The genes are TRBV12-3 or TRBV12-4 and TRBJ1-5, with D perhaps matching TRBD1 (6 bases). V lost 5 bases and J 4 bases, leaving 15 bases between the germline ends. The CDR3 extends over 15 amino acids. The CDR3 is CASSPLTGGNQPQHF. The DNA of the CDR3 is TGTGCCAGCAGTCCCCTGACAGGAGGGAATCAGCCCCAGCATTTT.